These 16 T cell receptor beta chains share one sample of origin, sequenced in a study of T cells in Graves' hyperthyroidism and ophthalmopathy. Amplified TCR beta CDR3 regions derived from RNA transcripts. First-round RT-PCR targeting the TCR CDR3 was performed with the HTBI primer set. From the multiplex PCR reads, TCRdb called clonotypes with MiXCR, one entry per CDR3 protein. The sample lists fewer than 500,000 distinct CDR3 sequences, roughly 14% occurring once. Sequences were obtained from blood. The receptors derive from a man aged 25 to 40 with Graves' hyperthyroidism that later progressed to Graves' ophthalmopathy.

This clonotype was seen a few times. The V and J genes are TRBV4-1 and TRBJ1-2; D remains unclear. Trimming shortened V by 5 bases and J by 3 bases, and 16 bases separated the two germline ends. Germline CDR1 and CDR2: MGHRA and YSYEKL. CDR3 length: 15 amino acids. The CDR3 bases are TGCGCCAGCAGCTACAAGATCAGGTCCGACTATGGCTACACCTTC. Protein product: CASSYKIRSDYGYTF.

This clonotype has at least ten counts. The rearrangement joins TRBV6-1 to TRBJ1-1, with D uncertain. The CDR3 length is 13 residues. CDR1 MNHNS and CDR2 SASEGT come from the germline V gene. With 0 bases removed from V and 5 bases from J, the gap between germline ends came to 7 bases. Here the CDR3 DNA reads TGTGCCAGCAGTGAAGCGGACGGTACTGAAGCTTTCTTT. Amino acid sequence: CASSEADGTEAFF.

This clonotype has at least ten counts. The chain couples TRBV2 to TRBJ2-7, with a tentative D call TRBD2 (5 bases). Germline CDR1 is SNHLY and CDR2 is FYNNEI. Deletions cut 5 bases from V and 4 bases from J, with 18 bases between. This CDR3 is 15 amino acids long. The CDR3 DNA is TGTGCCAGCAGTAGTACGGGAAGGGCCGATTACGAGCAGTACTTC. Translation: CASSSTGRADYEQYF. The variable domain in full, with the rest retrieved from reference TRBV2 and TRBJ2-7, is EPEVTQTPSHQVTQMGQEVILRCVPISNHLYFYWYRQILGQKVEFLVSFYNNEISEKSEIFDDQFSVERPDGSNFTLKIRSTKLEDSAMYFCASSSTGRADYEQYFGPGTRLTVT.

This clonotype was detected many times. CDR3 loop: CSARTRAFLQETQYF. DNA for the CDR3: TGCAGTGCTAGAACGAGGGCCTTCCTACAAGAGACCCAGTACTTC. V is TRBV20-1 and J is TRBJ2-5, with a possible D match to TRBD2 (5 bases). The CDR3 length is 15 residues. CDR1 and CDR2 (germline): DFQATT, SNEGSKA (reference sequence). With 2 bases removed from V and 2 bases from J, the gap between germline ends came to 15 bases.

This clonotype was seen at least ten times. The V call is TRBV6-1, the J call TRBJ2-1, with 14 bases that match TRBD2. This CDR3 contains 17 residues. The V gene end was trimmed by 5 bases and the J gene end by 7 bases; junction bases not matched to a gene: 10. The germline gives CDR1 MNHNS, CDR2 SASEGT. The CDR3 DNA is TGTGCCAGCAGTCCCGCTAGACTAGCGGGGGGGCGAAATGAGCAGTTCTTC. Translated, it gives CASSPARLAGGRNEQFF.

This clonotype was observed many times. The rearrangement links TRBV7-9 to TRBJ2-5, with a possible D match to TRBD2 (7 bases). CDR1 is SEHNR and CDR2 is FQNEAQ in the germline V gene (reference sequence). This CDR3 comprises 16 residues. V lost 5 bases, J lost 5 bases, and 21 bases lay in between. The CDR3 DNA reads TGTGCCAGCAGCCCGGCGCCAGGGGAGGGCGAGGAGACCCAGTACTTC. Protein product: CASSPAPGEGEETQYF. The complete variable domain, with remaining parts taken from reference TRBV7-9 and TRBJ2-5, reads DTGVSQNPRHKITKRGQNVTFRCDPISEHNRLYWYRQTLGQGPEFLTYFQNEAQLEKSRLLSDRFSAERPKGSFSTLEIQRTEQGDSAMYLCASSPAPGEGEETQYFGPGTRLLVL.

There are many counts of this clonotype. The CDR3 here is CASSFFQGSAYEQYF. The CDR3 region has the DNA TGTGCCAGCAGTTTTTTTCAAGGCAGCGCCTACGAGCAGTACTTC. This chain uses TRBV28 with TRBJ2-7; D gene uncertain. The V end lost 3 bases, the J end lost 2 bases, and 14 bases lay between the germline ends. The length of the CDR3 is 15 residues. The germline CDR1 and CDR2 sequences are MDHEN and SYDVKM.

The rearrangement joins TRBV6-5 to TRBJ2-3; D unresolved. CDR3 length: 15 residues. Germline lookup yields CDR1 MNHEY and CDR2 SVGAGI. V shed 2 bases and J shed 1 base, with 10 bases lying between them. CDR3 amino acids: CASSYESGGTDTQYF. The CDR3 DNA reads TGTGCCAGCAGTTACGAAAGTGGTGGCACAGATACGCAGTATTTT.

This clonotype occurred a few times. The chain is built from TRBV6-2 or TRBV6-3 and TRBJ1-1; TRBD1 matches at 8 bases. V shed 0 bases, J shed 5 bases, and the junction held 11 bases outside the gene matches. Looked up from germline, CDR1 is MNHEY and CDR2 is SVGEGT. CDR3 length: 17 amino acids. The CDR3 DNA reads TGTGCCAGCAGTTACTCCCTGGACAGGGTTTATGGAACTGAAGCTTTCTTT. It encodes CASSYSLDRVYGTEAFF.

This clonotype has ten or more counts. The J gene is TRBJ1-2, the V gene TRBV2, with 8 bases aligning to TRBD1. The V gene end was trimmed by 8 bases and the J gene end by 6 bases; junction bases not matched to a gene: 8. The CDR3 covers 13 residues. The germline CDR1 and CDR2 sequences are SNHLY and FYNNEI. The CDR3 DNA reads as TGTGCCAGCTGCAGGGGGCCAGGAGATGGCTACACCTTC. Its protein product is CASCRGPGDGYTF.

The V and J genes are TRBV20-1 and TRBJ1-5; no reliable D call. Germline V gives CDR1 DFQATT, CDR2 SNEGSKA (reference sequence). This CDR3 is 14 amino acids long. Trimming took off 0 bases at V and 1 base at J, with 7 bases between the two ends. CDR3 nucleotide sequence: TGCAGTGCTAGAGAACATTTAAGCAATCAGCCCCAGCATTTT. Encoded protein: CSAREHLSNQPQHF.

The chain is built from TRBV27 and TRBJ2-2; 9 nucleotides line up with TRBD2. The CDR3 spans 17 residues. V was clipped by 10 bases and J by 5 bases; unmatched bases: 17. Germline V lookup: CDR1 MNHEY, CDR2 SMNVEV (reference sequence). The CDR3 DNA is TGTGCCACAGCGATAGGTAGCGGGGGCCATGAAACCGGGGAGCTGTTTTTT. This sequence encodes CATAIGSGGHETGELFF.

This clonotype was seen a handful of times. The chain has TRBV5-1 and TRBJ1-2; D gene uncertain. The length of the CDR3 is 14 residues. The V gene lost 5 bases and the J gene lost 0 bases, with 11 bases spanning the gap. Germline lookup yields CDR1 SGHRS and CDR2 YFSETQ. DNA for the CDR3: TGCGCCAGCAGTCCCTACCGAGCTAACTATGGCTACACCTTC. As protein: CASSPYRANYGYTF.

Remarks on this clonotype: This may arise from a read error, as a much more abundant clone is one base away. The chain employs TRBV3-1 and TRBJ2-1, with D perhaps TRBD1 (6 bases). The CDR3 is 16 residues long. Germline CDR1 is LGHDT and CDR2 is YNNKEL (reference sequence). Here the CDR3 DNA reads TGTGCCAGCAGCCAAGCAAGTACAGGGTGGTACAGTGAGCAGTTCTTC. This translates into CASSQASTGWYSEQFF.

This clonotype has a handful of counts. The chain has TRBV20-1 and TRBJ1-1, with a tentative D call TRBD1 (5 bases). The V end lost 0 bases, the J end lost 5 bases, and 19 bases lay between the germline ends. The CDR3 extends over 16 amino acids. CDR1 is DFQATT, CDR2 SNEGSKA, per germline (reference sequence). The CDR3 DNA follows: TGCAGTGCTAGAGATAGTAAGGGGCGCGCCGGGACTGAAGCTTTCTTT. Translated: CSARDSKGRAGTEAFF.

As concerns this clonotype: The CDR3 end shows no conserved phenylalanine or tryptophan, and so a read error is likely. V gene TRBV7-2 combines with J gene TRBJ2-5, with 7 bases matching TRBD1. Trimming took 9 bases from V and 6 from J; bases not matched to a gene: 10. The CDR3 is 13 amino acids. CDR1 is SGHTA, CDR2 FQGNSA, per germline. The CDR3 is CASSKGAWQTQYL. The DNA for the CDR3 is TGTGCCAGTAGTAAGGGGGCCTGGCAGACCCAGTACCTC.